The next 13 T cell receptor beta chains were all read from a single sample in a study of OX40 agonist ivuxolimab in advanced cancers. TCRdb's table, derived via immunoSEQ multiplex PCR, lists solely in-frame clones and lacks some. Among approximately 100,000 clones listed, approximately 86% were seen once. The starting material was CD4+ or CD8+ T cells sorted from blood, obtained in a trial of the OX40 agonist ivuxolimab. These TCRs come from an adult with an advanced solid tumor such as melanoma, head and neck, liver or kidney cancer.

This clone has just a few counts. The rearrangement joins TRBV5-5 to TRBJ2-7; D may be TRBD2 (5 bases). Germline V gene lookup returns CDR1 SGHKS and CDR2 YYEKEE (reference sequence). Trimming took off 3 bases at V and 5 bases at J, with 15 bases between the two ends. The CDR3 is 14 residues long. In nucleotides, the CDR3 is TGTGCCAGCAGCTCACCTAGGACTCCTAACGAGCAGTACTTC. Protein product: CASSSPRTPNEQYF.

This clone has just one count. The chain has TRBV2 and TRBJ2-3, with TRBD2 matching over 12 bases. The CDR3 length is 15 residues. V shed 7 bases, J shed 3 bases, and the junction held 5 bases outside the gene matches. CDR1 is SNHLY, CDR2 FYNNEI, per germline. Here the CDR3 reads CASIGGTSGTDTQYF. Here the CDR3 DNA reads TGTGCCAGCATAGGCGGGACTAGCGGGACAGATACGCAGTATTTT.

This clone was seen a single time. The J gene is TRBJ2-4, the V gene TRBV11-3; D unresolved. The V end lost 5 bases, the J end lost 1 base, and 12 bases lay between the germline ends. Looked up from germline, CDR1 is SGHNT and CDR2 is YENEEA. The CDR3 is 15 amino acids. Here the CDR3 DNA reads TGTGCCAGCAGCGGACCTACACTGGCCAAAAACATTCAGTACTTC. Its protein product is CASSGPTLAKNIQYF.

The gene calls are TRBV19 and TRBJ2-2; perhaps TRBD1 as D (5 bases). The length of the CDR3 is 15 residues. The germline V gene has CDR1 LNHDA and CDR2 SQIVND (reference sequence). Deletions cut 2 bases from V and 4 bases from J, with 11 bases between. For the CDR3, the DNA is TGTGCCAGTAGTATACTAGGGGCGGCCACCGGGGAGCTGTTTTTT. It specifies CASSILGAATGELFF.

The chain couples TRBV27 to TRBJ2-2; D is ambiguous. Germline loops: CDR1 MNHEY, CDR2 SMNVEV (reference sequence). Deletions cut 3 bases from V and 8 bases from J, with 10 bases between. This CDR3 comprises 13 residues. The CDR3 spells CASSFESGGELFF. CDR3 coding DNA: TGTGCCAGCAGTTTCGAGTCTGGGGGGGAGCTGTTTTTT.

V is TRBV11-3 and J is TRBJ1-4; D call uncertain. Germline V lookup: CDR1 SGHNT, CDR2 YENEEA. The CDR3 totals 11 residues. V gave up 5 bases and J gave up 3 bases, with 1 base separating them. DNA of the CDR3: TGTGCCAGCAGCCCTAATGAAAAACTGTTTTTT. It translates to CASSPNEKLFF.

The table lists this clone with a count of one. The chain joins TRBV7-2 to TRBJ2-1; 7 bases are a match to TRBD2. The CDR3 runs 13 residues. CDR1 is SGHTA and CDR2 is FQGNSA in the germline V gene. V gave up 1 base and J gave up 6 bases; unmatched junction bases: 0. CDR3 amino acids: CASSLGGGNEQFF. CDR3 bases: TGTGCCAGCAGCTTAGGGGGGGGCAATGAGCAGTTCTTC.

The gene calls are TRBV7-9 and TRBJ2-7; D possibly uses TRBD1 or TRBD2 (5 bases each). The germline V gene has CDR1 SEHNR and CDR2 FQNEAQ (reference sequence). The V end was cut by 4 bases, the J end by 2 bases, with 21 bases between. The CDR3 contains 17 residues. The CDR3 loop reads CASSSNAGTLGPYEQYF. The CDR3 nucleotides are TGTGCCAGCAGCTCGAACGCCGGGACCCTTGGGCCCTACGAGCAGTACTTC.

The CDR3: CASSGGLSNQPQHF. CDR3 sequence (DNA): TGTGCCAGCAGCGGGGGTCTAAGCAATCAGCCCCAGCATTTT. This chain uses TRBV28 with TRBJ1-5, with D possibly TRBD1 on 5 matching bases. The V gene lost 6 bases and the J gene lost 1 base, with 10 bases spanning the gap. The germline CDR1 and CDR2 sequences are MDHEN and SYDVKM. The CDR3 runs to 14 residues.

The V gene is TRBV6-1, the J gene TRBJ2-5; D unclear. Trimming removed 6 bases at V and 7 bases at J, with 6 bases between. The germline V gene has CDR1 MNHNS and CDR2 SASEGT. The CDR3 totals 10 residues. CDR3 amino acids: CASSARTQYF. CDR3 nucleotide sequence: TGTGCCAGCAGCGCCCGGACCCAGTACTTC.

V usage is TRBV28 and J usage is TRBJ2-2; D is ambiguous. CDR1 and CDR2 from the germline V gene are MDHEN and SYDVKM. V lost 2 bases and J lost 0, with 7 bases in between. CDR3 size: 15 residues. CDR3 sequence: CASSLISPNTGELFF. The DNA for the CDR3 is TGTGCCAGCAGTTTAATCAGCCCGAACACCGGGGAGCTGTTTTTT.

The CDR3 is CASSANPTVDTGELFF. DNA for the CDR3: TGTGCCAGCAGCGCCAACCCGACAGTGGACACCGGGGAGCTGTTTTTT. This chain connects TRBV9 to TRBJ2-2; tentative D call: TRBD1 (5 bases). The germline V gene has CDR1 SGDLS and CDR2 YYNGEE. There are 16 residues in the CDR3. Trimming shortened V by 3 bases and J by 3 bases, and 15 bases separated the two germline ends.

The V call is TRBV5-1, the J call TRBJ2-7; 9 bases are shared with TRBD1. Germline V gives CDR1 SGHRS, CDR2 YFSETQ. Trimming cost V 5 bases and J 2 bases; bases outside gene matches: 8. The CDR3 has 15 amino acids. CDR3 DNA: TGCGCCAGCAGTCCTTCCGGGACAGGGCCCTACGAGCAGTACTTC. It is translated as CASSPSGTGPYEQYF.